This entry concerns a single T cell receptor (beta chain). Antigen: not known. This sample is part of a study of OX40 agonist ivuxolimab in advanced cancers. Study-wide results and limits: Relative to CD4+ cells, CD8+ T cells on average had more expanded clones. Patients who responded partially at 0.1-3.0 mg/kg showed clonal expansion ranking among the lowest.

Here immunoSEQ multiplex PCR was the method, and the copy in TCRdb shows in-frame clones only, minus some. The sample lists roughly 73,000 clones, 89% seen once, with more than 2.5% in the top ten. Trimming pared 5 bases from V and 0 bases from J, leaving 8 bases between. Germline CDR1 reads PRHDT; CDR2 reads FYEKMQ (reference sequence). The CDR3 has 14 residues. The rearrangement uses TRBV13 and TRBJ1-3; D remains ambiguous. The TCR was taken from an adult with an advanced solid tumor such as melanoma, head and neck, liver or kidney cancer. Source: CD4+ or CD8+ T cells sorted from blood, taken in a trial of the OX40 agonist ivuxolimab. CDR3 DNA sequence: TGTGCCAGCAGCCTACTTAACTCTGGAAACACCATATATTTT. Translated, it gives CASSLLNSGNTIYF.